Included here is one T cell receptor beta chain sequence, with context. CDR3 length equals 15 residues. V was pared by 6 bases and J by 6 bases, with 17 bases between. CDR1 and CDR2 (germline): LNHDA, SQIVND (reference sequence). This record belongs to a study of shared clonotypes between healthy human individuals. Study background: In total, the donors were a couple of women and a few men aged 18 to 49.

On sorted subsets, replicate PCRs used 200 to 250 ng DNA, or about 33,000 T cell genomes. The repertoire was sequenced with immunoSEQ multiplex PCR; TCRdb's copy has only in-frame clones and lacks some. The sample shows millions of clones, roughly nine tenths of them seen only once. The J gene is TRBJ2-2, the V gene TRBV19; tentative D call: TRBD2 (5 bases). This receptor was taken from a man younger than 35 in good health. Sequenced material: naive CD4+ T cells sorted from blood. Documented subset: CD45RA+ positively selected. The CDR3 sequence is CASRTGIQDPGELFF. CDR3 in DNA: TGTGCCAGTAGGACCGGGATCCAGGACCCCGGGGAGCTGTTTTTT.